The 10 T cell receptor beta chains below were found in one sample sequenced in a study of blood T cell repertoires in COVID-19. The table came from immunoSEQ multiplex PCR; TCRdb's copy has only in-frame clones and leaves some out. The sample consists of about 78,000 clones, less than 95% of them appearing once. The specimen sequenced was peripheral blood. These receptors were obtained from a woman between 50 and 59 years old in a cohort sampled during active COVID-19.

This chain joins TRBV27 and TRBJ1-3, with 11 bases aligning to TRBD1. J gave up 0 bases and V 7 bases, and 5 bases lay outside the gene matches. The CDR3 runs 16 residues. CDR1 and CDR2 from the germline V gene are MNHEY and SMNVEV (reference sequence). DNA for the CDR3: TGTGCCAGCACGGACAGGGGGCCCGTCTCTGGAAACACCATATATTTT. It specifies CASTDRGPVSGNTIYF.

The chain employs TRBV7-3 and TRBJ1-1; D unclear. Germline V gene sequence: CDR1 SGHTA, CDR2 FQGTGA. Trimming stripped 6 bases from V and 2 bases from J, with 10 bases between. The CDR3 is made up of 13 amino acids. The CDR3 nucleotides read TGTGCCAGCAGTTCGGGAACAAACACTGAAGCTTTCTTT. Translated: CASSSGTNTEAFF.

This clone is a singleton in its sample. The chain combines TRBV2 with TRBJ1-1; no firm D call. The germline gives CDR1 SNHLY, CDR2 FYNNEI. V gave up 6 bases and J gave up 1 base, with 12 bases separating them. The CDR3 length is 14 residues. The DNA for the CDR3 is TGTGCCAGCAGGGTGGGCCCCTCGAACACTGAAGCTTTCTTT. Translating gives CASRVGPSNTEAFF.

The V and J genes are TRBV28 and TRBJ2-7, with 7 bases matching TRBD1. There are 13 residues in the CDR3. CDR1 and CDR2 (germline): MDHEN, SYDVKM. With V trimmed by 10 bases and J by 6 bases, 12 bases remained unmatched. The CDR3 nucleotides are TGTGCCATAACGGGACAGCCTAGGGTCGAGCAGTACTTC. Its protein product is CAITGQPRVEQYF.

This sequence joins TRBV5-6 and TRBJ2-1, with TRBD1 matching over 12 bases. The CDR3 extends over 15 amino acids. J gave up 10 bases and V 0 bases, and 5 bases lay outside the gene matches. Germline V gene data show CDR1 as SGHDT and CDR2 as YYEEEE. CDR3 nucleotides: TGTGCCAGCAGCTTGGGAGGGACAGGGGGCGTCGAGCAGTTCTTC. Translated: CASSLGGTGGVEQFF.

The V and J genes are TRBV5-1 and TRBJ2-7; TRBD1 is a possible D gene (6 bases). The ends were cut back, 0 bases at V and 3 bases at J, with 13 bases in the middle. CDR3 length equals 15 residues. CDR1 and CDR2 from the germline V gene are SGHRS and YFSETQ. CDR3 region: CASSLGGGSLYEQYF. For the CDR3, the DNA is TGCGCCAGCAGCTTGGGAGGGGGTTCCCTCTACGAGCAGTACTTC.

The chain carries TRBV4-1 and TRBJ2-1; TRBD2 agrees at 10 bases. The V segment lost 4 bases and the J segment 7 bases; nucleotides outside the gene matches: 10. The CDR3 has 16 residues. Germline V gene sequence: CDR1 MGHRA, CDR2 YSYEKL. The CDR3 spells CASSPSQGLARNEQFF. The DNA for the CDR3 is TGCGCCAGCAGCCCCTCTCAGGGACTAGCGCGGAATGAGCAGTTCTTC.

The rearrangement joins TRBV7-9 to TRBJ1-4; TRBD1 is a possible D gene (6 bases). Germline loops: CDR1 SEHNR, CDR2 FQNEAQ (reference sequence). V lost 2 bases and J 8 bases, leaving 15 bases between the germline ends. The CDR3 length is 15 residues. CDR3 amino acids: CASSLRGGIGEKLFF. The CDR3 DNA reads as TGTGCCAGCAGCTTACGAGGGGGAATAGGGGAAAAACTGTTTTTT.

This chain's CDR3 is CASSPGETGIYYGYTF. The DNA for the CDR3 is TGTGCCAGCAGCCCCGGGGAGACAGGGATATACTATGGCTACACCTTC. This chain uses TRBV28 with TRBJ1-2; 7 nucleotides match TRBD1. The germline CDR1 and CDR2 sequences are MDHEN and SYDVKM. V gave up 6 bases and J gave up 3 bases; unmatched junction bases: 13. The CDR3 spans 16 residues.

The chain couples TRBV5-6 to TRBJ2-7, with 7 bases lining up with TRBD2. J was trimmed by 0 bases and V by 5 bases; bases with no gene match: 2. Germline lookup yields CDR1 SGHDT and CDR2 YYEEEE. The CDR3 is 13 residues long. The CDR3 reads CASRTSSSYEQYF. CDR3 DNA sequence: TGTGCCAGCAGGACTAGCTCCTCCTACGAGCAGTACTTC.